This TCR beta chain was identified in a study of blood T cell repertoires in COVID-19. About the study: Acute and convalescent COVID-19 samples came from the United States, Italy and Spain. The analysed material was cDNA or gDNA that came from T cells, B-cell-depleted T cells, or PBMCs.

Assignment of participants to cohorts was predicated upon participant-reported clinical history. Each recovered donor of Cohort 3 presented with two negative PCRs, clearance, or symptom resolution. The CDR3 has 14 residues. The junction had 9 bases not matched to a gene; V was cut back by 7 bases and J by 10 bases. Per germline, CDR1 SNHLY and CDR2 FYNNEI. Produced via immunoSEQ multiplex PCR; TCRdb's table is partial and in-frame only. The sample lists hundreds of thousands of clones; approximately 81% were seen once. The chain carries TRBV2 and TRBJ2-1; 11 bases map to TRBD2. The sample taken for sequencing was PBMCs or T cells enriched from blood (not recorded which). This receptor was obtained from a man in his forties or fifties who had recovered from COVID-19. The CDR3 DNA sequence: TGTGCCAGCACCGGACTAGCGGGCGGTGAAGAGCAGTTCTTC. This sequence encodes CASTGLAGGEEQFF.